Listed below are T cell receptor beta chains from one sample, sequenced in a study of T cell clones after liver transplantation. The protocol was immunoSEQ multiplex PCR, while the TCRdb copy is restricted to in-frame clones and leaves out a portion. In the table there are 85,000 to 130,000 clones, roughly 80% of which are singletons. The source material was CD4+ T cells from blood, sampled before liver transplant. The origin of the receptors is a human donor who received a liver transplant. Both conserved end residues are part of each CDR3. Fields, in order: D gene, clone size, V gene, J gene, CDR3 DNA, CDR3 protein. A D gene is named only where the DNA matches it firmly. Expanded clones get a size class; other rows say once, few or many, or leave the size out.

d_gene: TRBD1
abundance: few
v_gene: TRBV7-2
j_gene: TRBJ2-3
CDR3nt: TGTGCCAGCAGCCGCCAGGGGGCGAAGGCAGATACGCAGTATTTT
CDR3aa: CASSRQGAKADTQYF

d_gene: -
abundance: -
v_gene: TRBV12-5
j_gene: TRBJ1-1
CDR3nt: TGTGCTAGTCAAGGAACCCGAGGGGACACTGAAGCTTTCTTT
CDR3aa: CASQGTRGDTEAFF

d_gene: -
abundance: once
v_gene: TRBV19
j_gene: TRBJ2-6
CDR3nt: TGTGCCAGTAGTATTGGTGAGGTCTCTGGGGCCAACGTCCTGACTTTC
CDR3aa: CASSIGEVSGANVLTF

d_gene: -
abundance: -
v_gene: TRBV28
j_gene: TRBJ2-7
CDR3nt: TGTGCCAGCGGAAAGGGTAGCGGCTCCTACGAGCAGTACTTC
CDR3aa: CASGKGSGSYEQYF

d_gene: TRBD1
abundance: -
v_gene: TRBV6-5
j_gene: TRBJ2-7
CDR3nt: TGTGCCAGCAGTTACTCACAGGGGACGAACTACGAGCAGTACTTC
CDR3aa: CASSYSQGTNYEQYF

d_gene: -
abundance: -
v_gene: TRBV20-1
j_gene: TRBJ2-1
CDR3nt: TGCAGTGCTAGGCTAGGCAATGAGCAGTTCTTC
CDR3aa: CSARLGNEQFF

d_gene: TRBD1
abundance: -
v_gene: TRBV19
j_gene: TRBJ2-3
CDR3nt: TGTGCCAGTAGTATCGGACAGGCCAAAGATACGCAGTATTTT
CDR3aa: CASSIGQAKDTQYF

d_gene: -
abundance: -
v_gene: TRBV15
j_gene: TRBJ1-5
CDR3nt: TGTGCCACCAGCAGAAGCAATCAGCCCCAGCATTTT
CDR3aa: CATSRSNQPQHF

d_gene: -
abundance: -
v_gene: TRBV9
j_gene: TRBJ2-1
CDR3nt: TGTGCCAGCAGCGCGGACGCCTCGAGGGAGCAGTTCTTC
CDR3aa: CASSADASREQFF

d_gene: TRBD1
abundance: -
v_gene: TRBV14
j_gene: TRBJ1-2
CDR3nt: TGTGCCAGCAGCCACCGACAGGGATGGAACTATGGCTACACCTTC
CDR3aa: CASSHRQGWNYGYTF

d_gene: TRBD1
abundance: -
v_gene: TRBV5-1
j_gene: TRBJ2-7
CDR3nt: TGCGCCAGCAGCCCTGGGGGACAGGGGGATTACGAGCAGTACTTC
CDR3aa: CASSPGGQGDYEQYF

d_gene: -
abundance: -
v_gene: TRBV19
j_gene: TRBJ1-2
CDR3nt: TGTGCCAGTAGTATAGGGGCATTGAATAACTATGGCTACACCTTC
CDR3aa: CASSIGALNNYGYTF

d_gene: -
abundance: once
v_gene: TRBV7-9
j_gene: TRBJ1-1
CDR3nt: TGTGCCAGCAGCTTAGACCGCCGAGGGAGCGGAACTGAAGCTTTCTTT
CDR3aa: CASSLDRRGSGTEAFF

d_gene: -
abundance: once
v_gene: TRBV7-3
j_gene: TRBJ2-7
CDR3nt: TGTGCCAGCAGCGTCTCCTCTTCAAGCTCCTACGAGCAGTACTTC
CDR3aa: CASSVSSSSSYEQYF

d_gene: -
abundance: -
v_gene: TRBV5-6
j_gene: TRBJ2-6
CDR3nt: TGTGCCAGCAGCTTGGCAGGGGAGCCCTCTGGGGCCAACGTCCTGACTTTC
CDR3aa: CASSLAGEPSGANVLTF

d_gene: -
abundance: few
v_gene: TRBV19
j_gene: TRBJ2-5
CDR3nt: TGTGCCAGTAGTATAGATAATGGGGGGACGGCGACCCAGTACTTC
CDR3aa: CASSIDNGGTATQYF

d_gene: -
abundance: -
v_gene: TRBV5-4
j_gene: TRBJ1-2
CDR3nt: TGTGCCAGCAGCTCTAACTATGGCTACACCTTC
CDR3aa: CASSSNYGYTF

d_gene: TRBD1
abundance: -
v_gene: TRBV27
j_gene: TRBJ1-5
CDR3nt: TGTGCCAGCAGATCGACAGGGAGAGGCAATCAGCCCCAGCATTTT
CDR3aa: CASRSTGRGNQPQHF

d_gene: -
abundance: -
v_gene: TRBV5-6
j_gene: TRBJ1-6
CDR3nt: TGTGCCAGCAGCTTGTCGGGACACTATAATTCACCCCTCCACTTT
CDR3aa: CASSLSGHYNSPLHF

d_gene: -
abundance: once
v_gene: TRBV7-3
j_gene: TRBJ2-7
CDR3nt: TGTGCCAGCAGCTTATCGGGGGCAAGGTCCTACGAGCAGTACTTC
CDR3aa: CASSLSGARSYEQYF

d_gene: TRBD2
abundance: -
v_gene: TRBV10-1
j_gene: TRBJ2-1
CDR3nt: TGCGCCAGCAGAGAACCGGGACTAGCTCATGGGTACAATGAGCAGTTCTTC
CDR3aa: CASREPGLAHGYNEQFF

d_gene: -
abundance: -
v_gene: TRBV6-6
j_gene: TRBJ2-2
CDR3nt: TGTGCCAGCAGCCGACTGGATGCGAACACCGGGGAGCTGTTTTTT
CDR3aa: CASSRLDANTGELFF

d_gene: TRBD1
abundance: -
v_gene: TRBV7-9
j_gene: TRBJ2-3
CDR3nt: TGTGCCAGCAGCTTTAATCCAGGGGGCTTAGGCACAGATACGCAGTATTTT
CDR3aa: CASSFNPGGLGTDTQYF

d_gene: TRBD2
abundance: -
v_gene: TRBV18
j_gene: TRBJ2-7
CDR3nt: TGTGCCAGCTCACCACCGGGACTAGCGGGAGGGTACGAGCAGTACTTC
CDR3aa: CASSPPGLAGGYEQYF

d_gene: -
abundance: -
v_gene: TRBV19
j_gene: TRBJ1-5
CDR3nt: TGTGCCAGTAGGTGGCAGAATAGCAATCAGCCCCAGCATTTT
CDR3aa: CASRWQNSNQPQHF

d_gene: TRBD1
abundance: -
v_gene: TRBV27
j_gene: TRBJ1-5
CDR3nt: TGTGCCAGCAGATCAGGGGGTCAGCCCCAGCATTTT
CDR3aa: CASRSGGQPQHF

d_gene: -
abundance: -
v_gene: TRBV7-9
j_gene: TRBJ1-3
CDR3nt: TGTGCCAGCAGCTTCTCAGGGTCGGAAAACACCATATATTTT
CDR3aa: CASSFSGSENTIYF

d_gene: -
abundance: -
v_gene: TRBV10-3
j_gene: TRBJ1-2
CDR3nt: TGTGCCATCAGTGAGTCGGGCTCTTCGCAGGGGTTTTCCTATGGCTACACCTTC
CDR3aa: CAISESGSSQGFSYGYTF

d_gene: -
abundance: -
v_gene: TRBV18
j_gene: TRBJ2-7
CDR3nt: TGTGCCAGCTCATCCGAGGGGGCGCCCCGGGGGGAGCAGTACTTC
CDR3aa: CASSSEGAPRGEQYF

d_gene: -
abundance: -
v_gene: TRBV6-1
j_gene: TRBJ1-1
CDR3nt: TGTGCCAGCAGTGAAAACACTGAAGCTTTCTTT
CDR3aa: CASSENTEAFF

d_gene: TRBD1
abundance: -
v_gene: TRBV7-8
j_gene: TRBJ1-4
CDR3nt: TGTGCCGCCGGGACAGGGGGAGGCGAAAAACTGTTTTTT
CDR3aa: CAAGTGGGEKLFF

d_gene: -
abundance: -
v_gene: TRBV4-2
j_gene: TRBJ1-3
CDR3nt: TGTGCCAGCAGCCAAGATGGGGCCTTCAACTCTGGAAACACCATATATTTT
CDR3aa: CASSQDGAFNSGNTIYF

d_gene: TRBD2
abundance: -
v_gene: TRBV11-1
j_gene: TRBJ2-1
CDR3nt: TGTGCCAGCAGCTCGCCGGGCGGGGGAGGCGGGGATGAGCAGTTCTTC
CDR3aa: CASSSPGGGGGDEQFF

d_gene: TRBD1
abundance: -
v_gene: TRBV30
j_gene: TRBJ1-5
CDR3nt: TGTGCCTGGAGCCCAGGGGGAGGCAATCAGCCCCAGCATTTT
CDR3aa: CAWSPGGGNQPQHF

d_gene: TRBD1
abundance: -
v_gene: TRBV28
j_gene: TRBJ2-7
CDR3nt: TGTGCCAGCAGTTCCACGGGACAGGGCCATATAAAGCAGTACTTC
CDR3aa: CASSSTGQGHIKQYF

d_gene: TRBD1
abundance: few
v_gene: TRBV28
j_gene: TRBJ1-1
CDR3nt: TGTGCCAGCAGACCGCAGGGGGTCACTGAAGCTTTCTTT
CDR3aa: CASRPQGVTEAFF

d_gene: -
abundance: -
v_gene: TRBV7-2
j_gene: TRBJ2-3
CDR3nt: TGTGCCAGCAGCTTAGGAGGGGGGGCCGCACAGAATACGCAGTATTTT
CDR3aa: CASSLGGGAAQNTQYF

d_gene: -
abundance: -
v_gene: TRBV5-6
j_gene: TRBJ2-1
CDR3nt: TGTGCCAGCAGCTTGTCCAGGAGCGCCTCCTACAATGAGCAGTTCTTC
CDR3aa: CASSLSRSASYNEQFF

d_gene: -
abundance: -
v_gene: TRBV28
j_gene: TRBJ2-1
CDR3nt: TGTGCCAGCAGCACACCGGGGGCGTCCTACAATGAGCAGTTCTTC
CDR3aa: CASSTPGASYNEQFF

d_gene: TRBD1
abundance: -
v_gene: TRBV19
j_gene: TRBJ2-1
CDR3nt: TGTGCCAGTAGTATTGGACAGGGATCCTTCCCCTACAATGAGCAGTTCTTC
CDR3aa: CASSIGQGSFPYNEQFF

d_gene: -
abundance: -
v_gene: TRBV27
j_gene: TRBJ2-1
CDR3nt: TGTGCCAGCAGTTTACTAGGGACCGGGTATGAGCAGTTCTTC
CDR3aa: CASSLLGTGYEQFF

d_gene: -
abundance: -
v_gene: TRBV7-8
j_gene: TRBJ1-6
CDR3nt: TGTGCCAGCACTAAGGACAGAAGCTATAATTCACCCCTCCACTTT
CDR3aa: CASTKDRSYNSPLHF

d_gene: -
abundance: few
v_gene: TRBV18
j_gene: TRBJ1-4
CDR3nt: TGTGCCAGCTCACGGGCAGGGGTAAAAAATGAAAAACTGTTTTTT
CDR3aa: CASSRAGVKNEKLFF

d_gene: -
abundance: -
v_gene: TRBV27
j_gene: TRBJ1-1
CDR3nt: TGTGCCAGCAGTTTAGCGGAACACGCTGCTATGAACACTGAAGCTTTCTTT
CDR3aa: CASSLAEHAAMNTEAFF

d_gene: -
abundance: -
v_gene: TRBV6-1
j_gene: TRBJ2-7
CDR3nt: TGTGCCAGCACTAGGGGTGTATCCTACGAGCAGTACTTC
CDR3aa: CASTRGVSYEQYF

d_gene: -
abundance: -
v_gene: TRBV19
j_gene: TRBJ2-4
CDR3nt: TGTGCCAGTAGTAGGAAGTCGTTGGAAAACATTCAGTACTTC
CDR3aa: CASSRKSLENIQYF